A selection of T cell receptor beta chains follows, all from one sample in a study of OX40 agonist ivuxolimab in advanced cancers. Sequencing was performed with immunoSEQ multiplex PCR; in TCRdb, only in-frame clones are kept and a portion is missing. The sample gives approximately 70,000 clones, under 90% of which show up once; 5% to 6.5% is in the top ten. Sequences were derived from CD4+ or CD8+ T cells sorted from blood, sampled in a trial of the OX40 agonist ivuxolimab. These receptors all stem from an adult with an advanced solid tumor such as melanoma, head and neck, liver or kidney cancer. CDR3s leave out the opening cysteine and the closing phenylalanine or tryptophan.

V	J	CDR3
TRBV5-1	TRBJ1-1	ASRPLTGGDTEAF
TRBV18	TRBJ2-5	ASSPTTGRETQY
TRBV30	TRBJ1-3	AWSAFGGLGNTIY
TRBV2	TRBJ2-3	ASSDITDTQY
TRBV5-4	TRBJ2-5	ASSQDLETQY
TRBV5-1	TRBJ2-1	ASSLGWGIEQF
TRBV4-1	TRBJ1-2	ASSQVWGMYGYT
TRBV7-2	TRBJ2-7	ASSSRDRSSYEQY
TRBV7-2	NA	ASSPSHGEQY
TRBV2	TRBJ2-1	AQDSDSGKDNEQF
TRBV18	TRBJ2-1	ASSPASSYNEQF
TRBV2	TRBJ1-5	ASNRGPYSNQPQH
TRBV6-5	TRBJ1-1	ASRAYKNTEAF
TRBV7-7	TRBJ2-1	ASSSGRGSYNEQF
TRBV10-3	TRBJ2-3	AISESGTAY
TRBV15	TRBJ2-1	ATSRGGSDDNEQF
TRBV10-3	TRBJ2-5	AISAPGQGEETQY
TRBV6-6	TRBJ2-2	ASTRQYPNTGELF
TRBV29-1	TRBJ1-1	SVPGLMNTEAF
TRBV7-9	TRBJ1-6	ASSSPYSPLH
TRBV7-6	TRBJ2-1	ASSFLAGGHNEQF
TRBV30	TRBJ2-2	AWSGQGTGELF
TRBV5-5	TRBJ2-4	ASGGLAKNIQY
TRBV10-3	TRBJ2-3	AINPGQTSTDTQY
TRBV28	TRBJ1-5	ASSFKGPYGRSNQPQH
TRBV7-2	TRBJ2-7	ASRGQDNSYEQY
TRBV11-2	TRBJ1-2	ASSLSWAGNDGYT
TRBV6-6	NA	ASTSSGGGSYEQY
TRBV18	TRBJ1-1	ASSRDSRNTEAF
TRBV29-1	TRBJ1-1	SVRGALNTEAF
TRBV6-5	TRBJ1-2	ATYYVKGIYT
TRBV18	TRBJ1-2	ASSPPGQGFWEVGYT
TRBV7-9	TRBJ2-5	ASSLARTGEETQY
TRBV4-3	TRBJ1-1	ASSQGRQYLNTEAF
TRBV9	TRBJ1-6	ASSVEDRADSPLH
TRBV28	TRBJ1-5	ASSYRGPYSNQPQH
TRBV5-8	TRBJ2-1	ASSSLFYRDRGQGSEQF
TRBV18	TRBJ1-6	ASSPEWGSPLH
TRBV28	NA	ASSFPGGPYEQY
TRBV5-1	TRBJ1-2	ASSLAGNGYT
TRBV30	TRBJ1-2	AWSPGWGNYGYT
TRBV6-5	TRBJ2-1	ASGGEYHEQF
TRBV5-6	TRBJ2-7	ASSNWGLAGGPYEQY
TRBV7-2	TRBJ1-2	ASSLAGDRGNYGYT
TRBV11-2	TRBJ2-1	ASSLGPGGSYNEQF
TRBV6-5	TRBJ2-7	ASSYAYEQY
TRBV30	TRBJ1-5	AWSAGEPQH
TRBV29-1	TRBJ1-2	SVDLRDTGYT
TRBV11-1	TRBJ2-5	ASSPTGATGETQY
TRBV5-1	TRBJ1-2	ASSLVTGVFANYGYT
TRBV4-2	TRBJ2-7	ASSQVVTYEQY